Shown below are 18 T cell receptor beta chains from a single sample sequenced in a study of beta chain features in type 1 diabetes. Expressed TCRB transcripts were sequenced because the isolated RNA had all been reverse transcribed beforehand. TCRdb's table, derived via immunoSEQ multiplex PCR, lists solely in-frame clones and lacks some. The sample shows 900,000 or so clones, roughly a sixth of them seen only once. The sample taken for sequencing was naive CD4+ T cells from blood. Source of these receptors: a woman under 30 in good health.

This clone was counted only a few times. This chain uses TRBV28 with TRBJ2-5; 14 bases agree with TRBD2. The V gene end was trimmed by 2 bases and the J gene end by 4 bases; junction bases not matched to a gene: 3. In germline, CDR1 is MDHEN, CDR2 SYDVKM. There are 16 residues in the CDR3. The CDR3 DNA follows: TGTGCCAGCAGTTTACCGGGACTAGCGGGAGTAGAGACCCAGTACTTC. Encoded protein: CASSLPGLAGVETQYF.

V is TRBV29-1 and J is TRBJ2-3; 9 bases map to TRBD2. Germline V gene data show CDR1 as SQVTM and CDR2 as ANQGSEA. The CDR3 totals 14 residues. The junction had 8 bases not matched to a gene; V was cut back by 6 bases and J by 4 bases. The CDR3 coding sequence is TGCAGCGTGACTAGCGGATATGGTTCAGATACGCAGTATTTT. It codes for CSVTSGYGSDTQYF.

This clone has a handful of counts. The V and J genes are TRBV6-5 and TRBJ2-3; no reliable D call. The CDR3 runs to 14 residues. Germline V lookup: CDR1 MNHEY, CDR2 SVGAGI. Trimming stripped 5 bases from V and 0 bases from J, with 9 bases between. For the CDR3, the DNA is TGTGCCAGCAGTAGCAGTCTTAGCACAGATACGCAGTATTTT. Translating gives CASSSSLSTDTQYF.

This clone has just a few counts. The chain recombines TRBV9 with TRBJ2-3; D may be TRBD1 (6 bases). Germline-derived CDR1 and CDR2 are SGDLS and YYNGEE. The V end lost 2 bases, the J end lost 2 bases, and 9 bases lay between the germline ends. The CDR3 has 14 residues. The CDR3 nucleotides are TGTGCCAGCAGCGTCAGGGGAATCACAGATACGCAGTATTTT. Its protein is CASSVRGITDTQYF.

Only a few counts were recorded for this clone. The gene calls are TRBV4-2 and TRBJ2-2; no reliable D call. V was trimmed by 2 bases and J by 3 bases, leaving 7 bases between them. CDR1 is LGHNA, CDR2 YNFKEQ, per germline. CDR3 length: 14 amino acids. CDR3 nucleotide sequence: TGTGCCAGCAGCCAACGCCATGACACCGGGGAGCTGTTTTTT. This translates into CASSQRHDTGELFF.

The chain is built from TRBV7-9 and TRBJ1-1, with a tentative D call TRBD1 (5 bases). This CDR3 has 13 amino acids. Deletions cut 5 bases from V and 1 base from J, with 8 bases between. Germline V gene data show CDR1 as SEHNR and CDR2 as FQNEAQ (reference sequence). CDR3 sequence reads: CASSQDTNTEAFF. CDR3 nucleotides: TGTGCCAGCAGCCAGGACACGAACACTGAAGCTTTCTTT.

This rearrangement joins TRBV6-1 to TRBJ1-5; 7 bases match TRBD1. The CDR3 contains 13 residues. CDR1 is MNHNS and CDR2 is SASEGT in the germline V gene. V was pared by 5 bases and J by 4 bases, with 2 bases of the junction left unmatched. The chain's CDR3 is CASSWTGNQPQHF. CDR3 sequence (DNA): TGTGCCAGCAGTTGGACAGGAAATCAGCCCCAGCATTTT.

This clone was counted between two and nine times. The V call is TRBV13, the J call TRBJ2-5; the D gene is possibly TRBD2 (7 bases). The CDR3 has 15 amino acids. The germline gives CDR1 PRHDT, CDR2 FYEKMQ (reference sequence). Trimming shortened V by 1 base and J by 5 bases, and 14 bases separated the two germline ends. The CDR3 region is CASSLVRGAMETQYF. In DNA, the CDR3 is TGTGCCAGCAGCTTAGTTCGGGGGGCTATGGAGACCCAGTACTTC.

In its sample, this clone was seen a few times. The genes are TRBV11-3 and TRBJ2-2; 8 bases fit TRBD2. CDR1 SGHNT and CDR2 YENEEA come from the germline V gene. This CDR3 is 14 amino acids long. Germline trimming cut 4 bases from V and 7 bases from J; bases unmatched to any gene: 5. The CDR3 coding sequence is TGTGCCAGCAGCTCCCGGGAGGGCCTCGGGGAGCTGTTTTTT. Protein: CASSSREGLGELFF. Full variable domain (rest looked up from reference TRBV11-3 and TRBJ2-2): EAGVVQSPRYKIIEKKQPVAFWCNPISGHNTLYWYLQNLGQGPELLIRYENEEAVDDSQLPKDRFSAERLKGVDSTLKIQPAELGDSAVYLCASSSREGLGELFFGEGSRLTVL.

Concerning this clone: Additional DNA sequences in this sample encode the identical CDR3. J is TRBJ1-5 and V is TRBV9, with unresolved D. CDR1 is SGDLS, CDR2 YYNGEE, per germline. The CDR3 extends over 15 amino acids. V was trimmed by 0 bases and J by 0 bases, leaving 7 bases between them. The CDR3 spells CASSVAGDSNQPQHF. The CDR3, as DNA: TGTGCCAGCAGCGTAGCTGGGGATAGCAATCAGCCCCAGCATTTT.

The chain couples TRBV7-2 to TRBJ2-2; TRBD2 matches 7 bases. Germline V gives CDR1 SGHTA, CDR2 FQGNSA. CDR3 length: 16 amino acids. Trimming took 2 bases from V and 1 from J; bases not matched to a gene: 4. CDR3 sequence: CASSLRTSVNTGELFF. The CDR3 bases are TGTGCCAGCAGCTTACGGACTAGTGTGAACACCGGGGAGCTGTTTTTT. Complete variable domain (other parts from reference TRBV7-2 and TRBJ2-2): GAGVSQSPSNKVTEKGKDVELRCDPISGHTALYWYRQSLGQGLEFLIYFQGNSAPDKSGLPSDRFSAERTGGSVSTLTIQRTQQEDSAVYLCASSLRTSVNTGELFFGEGSRLTVL.

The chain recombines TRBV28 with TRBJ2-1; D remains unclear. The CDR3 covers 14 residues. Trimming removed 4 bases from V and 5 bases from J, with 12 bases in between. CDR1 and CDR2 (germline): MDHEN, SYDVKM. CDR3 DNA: TGTGCCAGCAGTTACCCCCGCTACAACAATGAGCAGTTCTTC. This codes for CASSYPRYNNEQFF.

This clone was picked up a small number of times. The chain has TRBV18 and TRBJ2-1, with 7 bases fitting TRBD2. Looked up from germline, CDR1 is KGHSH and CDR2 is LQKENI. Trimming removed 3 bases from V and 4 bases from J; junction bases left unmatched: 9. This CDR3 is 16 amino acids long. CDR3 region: CASSPGLAEGYNEQFF. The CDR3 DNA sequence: TGTGCCAGCTCACCCGGTCTAGCGGAGGGGTACAATGAGCAGTTCTTC.

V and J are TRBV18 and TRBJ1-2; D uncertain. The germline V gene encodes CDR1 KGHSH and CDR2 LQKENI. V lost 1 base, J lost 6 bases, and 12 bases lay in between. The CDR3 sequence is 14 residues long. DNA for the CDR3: TGTGCCAGCTCACCACTAACGGCAGCCGATGGCTACACCTTC. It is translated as CASSPLTAADGYTF.

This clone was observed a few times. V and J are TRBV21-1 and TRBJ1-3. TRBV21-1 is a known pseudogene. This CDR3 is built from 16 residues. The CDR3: CASSKARIEAGNTIYF. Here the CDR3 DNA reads TGTGCCAGCAGCAAAGCTAGGATCGAAGCTGGAAACACCATATATTTT.

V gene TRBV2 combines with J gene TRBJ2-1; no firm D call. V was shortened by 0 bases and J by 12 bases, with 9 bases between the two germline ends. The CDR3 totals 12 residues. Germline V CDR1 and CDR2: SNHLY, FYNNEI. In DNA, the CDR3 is TGTGCCAGCAGTGAAGCTCGTAGGTGGCAGTTCTTC. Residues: CASSEARRWQFF.

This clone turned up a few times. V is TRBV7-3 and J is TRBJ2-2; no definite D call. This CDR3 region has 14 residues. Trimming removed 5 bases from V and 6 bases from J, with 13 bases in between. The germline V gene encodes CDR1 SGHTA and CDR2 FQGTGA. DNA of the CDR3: TGTGCCAGCAGCCGGTCTTCTAACCCCGGGGAGCTGTTTTTT. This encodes CASSRSSNPGELFF. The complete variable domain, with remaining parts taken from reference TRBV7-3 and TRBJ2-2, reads GAGVSQTPSNKVTEKGKYVELRCDPISGHTALYWYRQSLGQGPEFLIYFQGTGAADDSGLPNDRFFAVRPEGSVSTLKIQRTERGDSAVYLCASSRSSNPGELFFGEGSRLTVL.

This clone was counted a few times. In DNA, the CDR3 is TGTGCCAGCAGCTTAGAGACAGGGGCGTCCGAGCAGTACTTC. It is translated as CASSLETGASEQYF. V is TRBV7-9 and J is TRBJ2-7, with 8 bases identical to TRBD1. The CDR3 is made up of 14 amino acids. V was pared by 1 base and J by 6 bases, with 5 bases of the junction left unmatched. Germline CDR1 is SEHNR and CDR2 is FQNEAQ (reference sequence). The full variable domain, its missing parts supplied by reference TRBV7-9 and TRBJ2-7, is DTGVSQNPRHKITKRGQNVTFRCDPISEHNRLYWYRQTLGQGPEFLTYFQNEAQLEKSRLLSDRFSAERPKGSFSTLEIQRTEQGDSAMYLCASSLETGASEQYFGPGTRLTVT.